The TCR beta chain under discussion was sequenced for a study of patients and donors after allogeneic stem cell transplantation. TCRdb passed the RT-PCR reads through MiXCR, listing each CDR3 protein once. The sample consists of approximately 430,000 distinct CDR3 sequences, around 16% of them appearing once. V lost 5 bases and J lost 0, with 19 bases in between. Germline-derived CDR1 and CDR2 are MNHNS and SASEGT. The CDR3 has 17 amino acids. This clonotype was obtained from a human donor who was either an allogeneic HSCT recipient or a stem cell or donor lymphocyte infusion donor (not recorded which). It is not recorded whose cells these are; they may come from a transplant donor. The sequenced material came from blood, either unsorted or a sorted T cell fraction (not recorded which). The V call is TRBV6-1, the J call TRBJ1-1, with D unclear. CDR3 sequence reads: CASSPHPANFLNTEAFF. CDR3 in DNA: TGTGCCAGCAGTCCCCACCCGGCTAACTTTCTGAACACTGAAGCTTTCTTT.